This entry is about one T cell receptor beta chain. Unmatched junction bases numbered 5, after V lost 2 bases and J lost 7 bases. The CDR3 has 16 residues. Germline CDR1 MNHEY, CDR2 SVGAGI. The source of the sample is a study of PD-L1 blockade in urothelial cancer. Study information: In the patient group, most of the roughly 30 were males with bladder-origin urothelial cancer.

This table comes from immunoSEQ multiplex PCR, and its TCRdb copy is limited to in-frame clones, with some not included. The repertoire holds fewer than 45,000 clones, with around four fifths as singletons. The chain links TRBV6-5 to TRBJ2-1; 13 bases line up with TRBD2. The TCR comes from a man in his 60s with urothelial cancer. The sequencing here drew on PBMCs, taken around atezolizumab (anti-PD-L1) treatment. The CDR3 nucleotides read TGTGCCAGCAGTTACCCGGGACTAGCGGGAATTAATGAGCAGTTCTTC. Translated: CASSYPGLAGINEQFF.